The 8 T cell receptor beta chains in this list originate from one sample, sequenced in a study of T cell repertoires in cytomegalovirus infection. A single record per CDR3 protein comes from TCRdb applying MiXCR to the reads. The top ten clones hold 40% to 50% of a sample with 400,000 to 600,000 distinct CDR3 sequences, roughly 46% of them seen once. No antigens are known for them. This specimen consisted of cultured PBMCs, obtained from culture after CMV antigen stimulation. Receptors originate from a human donor in good health (CMV status not recorded). Some clones in this sample may be carry-over from other donors' samples.

The chain couples TRBV7-8 to TRBJ2-7, with 7 bases lining up with TRBD2. Germline V CDR1 and CDR2: SGHVS, FQNEAQ. The CDR3 has 15 residues. Trimming took 0 bases from V and 6 from J; bases not matched to a gene: 8. DNA for the CDR3: TGTGCCAGCAGCTTAGCGGGAGGGTACGTGGGCGAGCAGTACTTC. This gives the protein CASSLAGGYVGEQYF.

The chain couples TRBV7-2 to TRBJ2-1, with no clear D. V lost 2 bases, J lost 0 bases, and 17 bases lay in between. The CDR3 contains 18 residues. CDR1 and CDR2 from the germline V gene are SGHTA and FQGNSA. The CDR3 here is CASSLPRAPAISYNEQFF. The CDR3 DNA reads TGTGCCAGCAGCTTACCCCGGGCCCCGGCCATCTCCTACAATGAGCAGTTCTTC. The full variable domain, in which reference TRBV7-2 and TRBJ2-1 provide the parts outside the CDR3, is GAGVSQSPSNKVTEKGKDVELRCDPISGHTALYWYRQSLGQGLEFLIYFQGNSAPDKSGLPSDRFSAERTGGSVSTLTIQRTQQEDSAVYLCASSLPRAPAISYNEQFFGPGTRLTVL.

V and J are TRBV20-1 and TRBJ1-6; a possible D gene is TRBD1 (5 bases). Germline V CDR1 and CDR2: DFQATT, SNEGSKA (reference sequence). Trimming shortened V by 3 bases and J by 7 bases, and 13 bases separated the two germline ends. The CDR3 length is 14 residues. The CDR3 DNA sequence: TGCAGTGCTAGGTCAGGGTTGGGGAATTCACCCCTCCACTTT. This codes for CSARSGLGNSPLHF.

The gene calls are TRBV9 and TRBJ2-1; 13 bases are shared with TRBD2. Germline V gene lookup returns CDR1 SGDLS and CDR2 YYNGEE. The CDR3 totals 16 residues. V dropped 4 bases and J dropped 6; count of bases not matched to a gene: 7. CDR3 sequence: CASSPAGTSGVNEQFF. The CDR3 DNA reads TGTGCCAGCAGCCCCGCCGGGACTAGCGGGGTCAATGAGCAGTTCTTC.

V gene TRBV7-2 combines with J gene TRBJ1-4, with no clear D. Germline V gene data show CDR1 as SGHTA and CDR2 as FQGNSA. This CDR3 has 14 residues. V lost 1 base to trimming and J lost 3 bases, with 6 bases between them. The CDR3 sequence is CASSLVVPNEKLFF. CDR3 bases: TGTGCCAGCAGCTTAGTTGTCCCTAATGAAAAACTGTTTTTT.

The table lists this clonotype with a few counts. V gene TRBV12-3 or TRBV12-4 combines with J gene TRBJ2-3, with D maybe TRBD2 (6 bases). The CDR3 sequence is 16 residues long. Trimming pared 1 base from V and 0 bases from J, leaving 11 bases between. CDR3 sequence (DNA): TGTGCCAGCAGTTTAGTACTGGGGGGAAGCACAGATACGCAGTATTTT. Amino acid sequence: CASSLVLGGSTDTQYF.

V and J are TRBV20-1 and TRBJ2-6, with 9 positions matching TRBD1. Per the germline V gene, CDR1 is DFQATT and CDR2 is SNEGSKA (reference sequence). V trimming: 1 base; J trimming: 1 base; junction bases outside the gene matches: 5. This CDR3 spans 17 amino acids. In DNA, the CDR3 is TGCAGTGCTAGAGCGGGACAGGGTAGTTCTGGGGCCAACGTCCTGACTTTC. Translating it yields CSARAGQGSSGANVLTF.

This clonotype was seen more than once but under ten times. This chain joins TRBV12-3 or TRBV12-4 and TRBJ2-3; no definite D call. Trimming took off 2 bases at V and 2 bases at J, with 14 bases between the two ends. The CDR3 runs to 16 residues. The CDR3 sequence is CASSLFRGRYTDTQYF. CDR3 bases: TGTGCCAGCAGTTTATTTCGCGGAAGATACACAGATACGCAGTATTTT.